Shown below are 24 T cell receptor beta chains from a single sample sequenced in a study of beta chain features in type 1 diabetes. These receptors are not linked to any known antigen. TCRB transcripts that were expressed got sequenced, as all of the isolated RNA had been reverse transcribed. Clones were sequenced by immunoSEQ multiplex PCR, and TCRdb holds only the in-frame ones, with some missing. The sample yields fewer than 350,000 clones, about 15% seen once. Study conclusions and caveats: Patients with Type 1 diabetes showed moderately but significantly shorter TCRB CDR3s in all four CD4+ subsets.

Sequencing used naive CD4+ T cells from blood. All receptors come from a man aged 18 to 30 with type 1 diabetes.

This clone was detected only a few times. The V gene is TRBV4-2, the J gene TRBJ2-7; the match to TRBD2 covers 7 bases. Trimming removed 4 bases from V and 2 bases from J; junction bases left unmatched: 11. There are 16 residues in the CDR3. The germline V gene has CDR1 LGHNA and CDR2 YNFKEQ. CDR3 loop: CASSLWSGGDTYEQYF. For the CDR3, the DNA is TGTGCCAGCAGCCTGTGGTCGGGAGGTGATACCTACGAGCAGTACTTC.

V is TRBV19 and J is TRBJ1-2; perhaps TRBD1 as D (6 bases). Between the trimmed V and J ends, which lost 11 bases and 8 bases, there was a span of 15 bases. Looked up from germline, CDR1 is LNHDA and CDR2 is SQIVND (reference sequence). This CDR3 region has 11 residues. This chain's CDR3 is CAGGAVGGYTF. CDR3 coding DNA: TGTGCCGGGGGGGCAGTCGGAGGCTACACCTTC.

The chain employs TRBV2 and TRBJ1-1; the D gene is possibly TRBD1 (6 bases). CDR1 is SNHLY, CDR2 FYNNEI, per germline. This CDR3 region has 15 residues. V lost 2 bases and J 4 bases, leaving 14 bases between the germline ends. CDR3 coding DNA: TGTGCCAGCAGTGAATATGGAGGACAGCTCACTGAAGCTTTCTTT. Translating gives CASSEYGGQLTEAFF.

This clone was picked up a small number of times. This sequence joins TRBV10-3 and TRBJ2-1, with 11 bases lining up with TRBD2. J was trimmed by 7 bases and V by 9 bases; bases with no gene match: 5. CDR3 length: 13 residues. Germline lookup yields CDR1 ENHRY and CDR2 SYGVKD. The CDR3 is CAITSGSGNEQFF. DNA of the CDR3: TGTGCCATTACTAGCGGGAGTGGAAATGAGCAGTTCTTC.

Only a few counts were recorded for this clone. Written as DNA, the CDR3 is TGTGCCAGCAGTGATCCCCACAGGGGGAACACTGAAGCTTTCTTT. Translating gives CASSDPHRGNTEAFF. The J gene is TRBJ1-1, the V gene TRBV25-1; 7 nucleotides line up with TRBD1. The germline V gene has CDR1 MGHDK and CDR2 SYGVNS. There are 15 residues in the CDR3. J was trimmed by 1 base and V by 3 bases; bases with no gene match: 5.

The rearrangement joins TRBV5-4 to TRBJ2-3, with 8 bases matching TRBD1. This CDR3 is 15 amino acids long. Losses at the gene ends were 4 bases for V and 0 bases for J; bases not matched to a gene: 4. The germline CDR1 and CDR2 sequences are SGHNT and YYREEE (reference sequence). The CDR3 coding sequence is TGTGCCAGCAGCCGTGACAGGGGCAGCACAGATACGCAGTATTTT. Residues: CASSRDRGSTDTQYF.

This clone was seen a few times. This rearrangement joins TRBV7-9 to TRBJ1-2; TRBD1 agrees at 7 bases. The V and J ends lost 4 bases and 6 bases, in that order; junction bases with no gene match: 8. The germline CDR1 and CDR2 sequences are SEHNR and FQNEAQ (reference sequence). The CDR3 loop spans 14 amino acids. The DNA for the CDR3 is TGTGCCAGCAGCTACCCGCCCGACAGGGATGGCTACACCTTC. Translation gives CASSYPPDRDGYTF.

This clone was counted between two and nine times. This sequence joins TRBV28 and TRBJ1-2, with TRBD1 as a possible D gene (5 bases). The ends were cut back, 3 bases at V and 8 bases at J, with 19 bases in the middle. CDR1 is MDHEN, CDR2 SYDVKM, per germline. This CDR3 region has 15 residues. In nucleotides, the CDR3 is TGTGCCAGCAGTTTTGGGGCAGGGATCCCTCGGGGCTACACCTTC. Translating it yields CASSFGAGIPRGYTF.

The chain links TRBV18 to TRBJ1-2, with TRBD1 matching over 10 bases. The CDR3 is made up of 17 amino acids. In germline, CDR1 is KGHSH, CDR2 LQKENI. The V segment lost 1 base and the J segment 4 bases; nucleotides outside the gene matches: 9. The CDR3 DNA follows: TGTGCCAGCTCACCACGGGGGACGGGACAGGGGCCCTATGGCTACACCTTC. Protein sequence: CASSPRGTGQGPYGYTF.

This clone was seen more than once but under ten times. The chain employs TRBV11-2 and TRBJ2-1; 8 bases line up with TRBD2. Germline V CDR1 and CDR2: SGHAT, FQNNGV. This CDR3 has 15 amino acids. V shed 1 base and J 5 bases; nucleotides not matched to a gene: 4. Written as DNA, the CDR3 is TGTGCCAGCAGCTTAGTAGTTAGCGGGAACAATGAGCAGTTCTTC. Translation: CASSLVVSGNNEQFF.

V usage is TRBV7-2 and J usage is TRBJ2-5, with 7 bases aligning to TRBD1. Germline CDR1 reads SGHTA; CDR2 reads FQGNSA. This CDR3 spans 15 amino acids. Trimming cost V 4 bases and J 4 bases; bases outside gene matches: 9. Here the CDR3 reads CASSSGQAGGETQYF. The CDR3 nucleotides read TGTGCCAGCAGCTCCGGCCAAGCAGGGGGAGAGACCCAGTACTTC.

The chain has TRBV19 and TRBJ2-3, with TRBD2 identical over 14 bases. This CDR3 is built from 17 residues. Unmatched junction bases numbered 7, after V lost 6 bases and J lost 2 bases. Germline assignment: CDR1 LNHDA and CDR2 SQIVND (reference sequence). CDR3 region: CASSQPGLAGATDTQYF. CDR3 bases: TGTGCCAGTAGCCAACCGGGACTAGCGGGAGCCACAGATACGCAGTATTTT. The full variable domain, with the rest looked up from reference TRBV19 and TRBJ2-3, is DGGITQSPKYLFRKEGQNVTLSCEQNLNHDAMYWYRQDPGQGLRLIYYSQIVNDFQKGDIAEGYSVSREKKESFPLTVTSAQKNPTAFYLCASSQPGLAGATDTQYFGPGTRLTVL.

V is TRBV19 and J is TRBJ2-3; the D is unclear. V dropped 3 bases and J dropped 10 bases, with 14 bases sitting between them. This CDR3 comprises 13 residues. The germline V gene has CDR1 LNHDA and CDR2 SQIVND (reference sequence). The CDR3: CASSIDFPESQYF. CDR3 in DNA: TGTGCCAGTAGTATTGACTTTCCGGAATCGCAGTATTTT.

The CDR3 reads CASSQDSDSNYEQYF. The DNA for the CDR3 is TGCGCCAGCAGCCAAGATTCGGACAGTAACTACGAGCAGTACTTC. The rearrangement uses TRBV4-3 and TRBJ2-7; D is possibly TRBD1 (6 bases). Germline values: CDR1 LGHNA, CDR2 YSLEER. The length of the CDR3 is 15 residues. With 0 bases removed from V and 3 bases from J, the gap between germline ends came to 12 bases.

CDR3 protein: CAISESVTTRYEQYF. Written as DNA, the CDR3 is TGTGCCATCAGTGAGTCTGTGACGACTCGATACGAGCAGTACTTC. V gene TRBV10-3 combines with J gene TRBJ2-7; no definite D call. The CDR3 covers 15 residues. V lost 0 bases, J lost 4 bases, and 13 bases lay in between. CDR1 and CDR2 (germline): ENHRY, SYGVKD.

The chain uses TRBV14 and TRBJ1-5; 7 bases map to TRBD1. The CDR3 is 19 amino acids. Trimming took 4 bases from V and 0 from J; bases not matched to a gene: 15. Germline-derived CDR1 and CDR2 are SGHDN and FVKESK. The CDR3 protein is CASSLLLCRTGYSNQPQHF. CDR3 in DNA: TGTGCCAGCAGCCTACTCCTTTGCCGGACAGGCTATAGCAATCAGCCCCAGCATTTT.

This clone was recorded a few times. V is TRBV30 and J is TRBJ1-1, with no clear D. CDR1 and CDR2 (germline): GTSNPN, SVGIG (reference sequence). This CDR3 comprises 13 residues. V shed 3 bases and J shed 5 bases, with 13 bases lying between them. Here the CDR3 reads CAWSYGSRTEAFF. The CDR3 region has the DNA TGTGCCTGGAGCTATGGGAGTAGGACTGAAGCTTTCTTT.

V gene TRBV7-7 combines with J gene TRBJ2-2, with D perhaps matching TRBD2 (6 bases). With 5 bases removed from V and 4 bases from J, the gap between germline ends came to 11 bases. This CDR3 is built from 14 residues. In germline, CDR1 is SSHAT, CDR2 FNYEAQ (reference sequence). Here the CDR3 reads CASSPGSGTGELFF. The CDR3 DNA reads as TGTGCCAGCAGCCCGGGTAGCGGCACCGGGGAGCTGTTTTTT. The full variable domain, its missing parts supplied by reference TRBV7-7 and TRBJ2-2, is GAGVSQSPRYKVTKRGQDVTLRCDPISSHATLYWYQQALGQGPEFLTYFNYEAQPDKSGLPSDRFSAERPEGSISTLTIQRTEQRDSAMYRCASSPGSGTGELFFGEGSRLTVL.

This rearrangement joins TRBV4-2 to TRBJ2-1, with 11 bases lining up with TRBD2. V lost 3 bases, J lost 3 bases, and 1 base stayed unmatched. CDR1 LGHNA and CDR2 YNFKEQ come from the germline V gene. This CDR3 contains 15 residues. The CDR3 reads CASSQGTSGYNEQFF. Here the CDR3 DNA reads TGTGCCAGCAGCCAGGGGACTAGCGGCTACAATGAGCAGTTCTTC.

The genes are TRBV29-1 and TRBJ2-7, with D perhaps TRBD1 (6 bases). The CDR3 is 13 amino acids. Between the trimmed V and J ends, which lost 7 bases and 0 bases, there was a span of 13 bases. Germline V gene data show CDR1 as SQVTM and CDR2 as ANQGSEA. In DNA form, the CDR3 reads TGCAGCGCTCAGGGGTCCAGCTCCTACGAGCAGTACTTC. Translating it yields CSAQGSSSYEQYF.

V is TRBV6-5 and J is TRBJ2-7; no firm D call. Germline CDR1 is MNHEY and CDR2 is SVGAGI. The CDR3 consists of 16 residues. Between the trimmed V and J ends, which lost 0 bases and 0 bases, there was a span of 12 bases. As DNA, the CDR3 is TGTGCCAGCAGTTACTCGAGCCTTACCCTCTCCTACGAGCAGTACTTC. This sequence encodes CASSYSSLTLSYEQYF.

The chain joins TRBV28 to TRBJ2-7, with D hard to call. CDR1 is MDHEN and CDR2 is SYDVKM in the germline V gene. The CDR3 length is 13 residues. With 7 bases removed from V and 5 bases from J, the gap between germline ends came to 15 bases. As DNA, the CDR3 is TGTGCCAGCACCTCGGGTCAATCGCACGAGCAGTACTTC. Its protein is CASTSGQSHEQYF.

This clone came up a few times. The DNA for the CDR3 is TGTGCCAGCAGCCGGTACTCCTACGAGCAGTACTTC. Its translation is CASSRYSYEQYF. V gene TRBV7-2 combines with J gene TRBJ2-7; D gene uncertain. The CDR3 runs 12 residues. Germline CDR1 and CDR2: SGHTA and FQGNSA. V was clipped by 5 bases and J by 0 bases, with 5 bases between them.

In its sample, this clone was seen a few times. The chain is built from TRBV15 and TRBJ2-4, with TRBD2 identical over 8 bases. With 3 bases clipped from V and 1 base from J, the junction kept 5 bases outside the gene matches. Germline V lookup: CDR1 LNHNV, CDR2 YYDKDF (reference sequence). The length of the CDR3 is 16 residues. In nucleotides, the CDR3 is TGTGCCACCAGCAGCGGGGGGGCTCTTGCCAAAAACATTCAGTACTTC. Its translation: CATSSGGALAKNIQYF.